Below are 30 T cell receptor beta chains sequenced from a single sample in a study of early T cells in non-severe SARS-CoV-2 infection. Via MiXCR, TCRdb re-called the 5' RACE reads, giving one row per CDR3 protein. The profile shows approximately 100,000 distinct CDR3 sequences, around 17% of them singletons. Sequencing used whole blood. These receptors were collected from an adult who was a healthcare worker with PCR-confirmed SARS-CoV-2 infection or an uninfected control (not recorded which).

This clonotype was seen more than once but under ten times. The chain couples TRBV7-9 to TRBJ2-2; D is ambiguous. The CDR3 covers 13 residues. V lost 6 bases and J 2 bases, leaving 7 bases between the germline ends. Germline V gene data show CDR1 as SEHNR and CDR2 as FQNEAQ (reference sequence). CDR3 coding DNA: TGTGCCAGCAGGAATCCCAACACCGGGGAGCTGTTTTTT. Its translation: CASRNPNTGELFF.

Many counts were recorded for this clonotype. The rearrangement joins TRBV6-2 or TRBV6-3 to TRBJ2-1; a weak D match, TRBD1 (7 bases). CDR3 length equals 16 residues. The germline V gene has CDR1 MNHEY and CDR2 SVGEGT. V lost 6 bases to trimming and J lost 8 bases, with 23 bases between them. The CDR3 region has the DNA TGTGCCAGCAGCTTCCTCGGACAGGCCGGGGGCGATGAGCAGTTCTTC. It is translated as CASSFLGQAGGDEQFF.

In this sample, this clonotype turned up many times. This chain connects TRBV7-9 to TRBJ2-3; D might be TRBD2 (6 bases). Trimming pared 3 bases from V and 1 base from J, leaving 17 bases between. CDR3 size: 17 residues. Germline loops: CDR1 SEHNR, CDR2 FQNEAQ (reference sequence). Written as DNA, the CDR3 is TGTGCCAGCAGCTTTCCTGCGGGGCACGGGGGCACAGATACGCAGTATTTT. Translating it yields CASSFPAGHGGTDTQYF.

The CDR3: CASSQDRVVIGEQYF. DNA for the CDR3: TGCGCCAGCAGCCAAGATCGGGTGGTTATAGGCGAGCAGTACTTC. The V gene is TRBV4-3, the J gene TRBJ2-7, with D unresolved. The germline CDR1 and CDR2 sequences are LGHNA and YSLEER. Between the trimmed V and J ends, which lost 0 bases and 6 bases, there was a span of 15 bases. CDR3 length: 15 amino acids.

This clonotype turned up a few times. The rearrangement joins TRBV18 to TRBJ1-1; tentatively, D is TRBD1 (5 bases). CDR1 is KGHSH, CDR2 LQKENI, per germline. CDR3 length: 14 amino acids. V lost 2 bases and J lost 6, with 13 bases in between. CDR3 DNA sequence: TGTGCCAGCTCACCATATCCGGGGGAGGCTGAAGCTTTCTTT. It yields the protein CASSPYPGEAEAFF. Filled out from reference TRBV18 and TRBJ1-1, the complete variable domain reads NAGVMQNPRHLVRRRGQEARLRCSPMKGHSHVYWYRQLPEEGLKFMVYLQKENIIDESGMPKERFSAEFPKEGPSILRIQQVVRGDSAAYFCASSPYPGEAEAFFGQGTRLTVV.

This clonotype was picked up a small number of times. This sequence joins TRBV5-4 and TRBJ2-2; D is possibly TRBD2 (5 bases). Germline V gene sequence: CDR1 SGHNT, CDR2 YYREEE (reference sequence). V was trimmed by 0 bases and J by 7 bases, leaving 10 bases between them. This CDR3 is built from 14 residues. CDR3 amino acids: CASSLDGVGGELFF. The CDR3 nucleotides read TGTGCCAGCAGCTTGGACGGGGTCGGCGGGGAGCTGTTTTTT.

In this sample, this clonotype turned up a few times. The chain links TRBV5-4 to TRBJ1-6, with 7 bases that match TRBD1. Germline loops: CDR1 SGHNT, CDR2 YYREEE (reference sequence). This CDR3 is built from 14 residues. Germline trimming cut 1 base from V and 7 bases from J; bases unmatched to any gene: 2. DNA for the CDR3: TGTGCCAGCAGCTTGTACAGGGGAAATTCACCCCTCCACTTT. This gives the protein CASSLYRGNSPLHF.

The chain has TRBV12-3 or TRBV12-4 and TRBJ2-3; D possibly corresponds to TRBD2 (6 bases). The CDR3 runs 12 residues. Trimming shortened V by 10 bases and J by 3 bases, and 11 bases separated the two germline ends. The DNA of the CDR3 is TGTGCCACCTCCCGGGGGACAGATACGCAGTATTTT. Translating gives CATSRGTDTQYF.

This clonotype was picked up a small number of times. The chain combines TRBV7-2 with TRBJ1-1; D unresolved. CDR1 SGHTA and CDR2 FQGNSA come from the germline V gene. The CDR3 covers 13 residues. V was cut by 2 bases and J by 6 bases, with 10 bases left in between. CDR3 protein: CASSLREGAEAFF. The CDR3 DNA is TGTGCCAGCAGCTTACGGGAAGGCGCTGAAGCTTTCTTT.

The CDR3 DNA sequence: TGTGCCAGCAGCCGACGGGACAGGGACGACTATGGCTACACCTTC. This encodes CASSRRDRDDYGYTF. The chain joins TRBV7-2 to TRBJ1-2; TRBD1 aligns across 9 bases. Looked up from germline, CDR1 is SGHTA and CDR2 is FQGNSA. The CDR3 loop spans 15 amino acids. V lost 5 bases and J lost 3; bases outside the gene matches: 7. The whole variable domain, filled in from reference TRBV7-2 and TRBJ1-2, reads GAGVSQSPSNKVTEKGKDVELRCDPISGHTALYWYRQSLGQGLEFLIYFQGNSAPDKSGLPSDRFSAERTGGSVSTLTIQRTQQEDSAVYLCASSRRDRDDYGYTFGSGTRLTVV.

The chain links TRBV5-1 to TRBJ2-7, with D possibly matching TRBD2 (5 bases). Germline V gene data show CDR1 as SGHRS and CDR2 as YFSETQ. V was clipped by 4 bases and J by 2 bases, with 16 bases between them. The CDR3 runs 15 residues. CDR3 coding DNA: TGCGCCAGCAGCCCGGAAGCGGTAACGACCTACGAGCAGTACTTC. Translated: CASSPEAVTTYEQYF.

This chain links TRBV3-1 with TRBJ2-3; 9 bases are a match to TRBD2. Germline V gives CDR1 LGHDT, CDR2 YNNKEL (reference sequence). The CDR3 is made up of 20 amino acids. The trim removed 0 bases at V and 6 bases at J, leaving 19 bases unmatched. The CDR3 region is CASSQDYYGRGGPSRDTQYF. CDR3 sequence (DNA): TGTGCCAGCAGCCAAGATTATTACGGGCGGGGGGGCCCGAGTCGGGATACGCAGTATTTT.

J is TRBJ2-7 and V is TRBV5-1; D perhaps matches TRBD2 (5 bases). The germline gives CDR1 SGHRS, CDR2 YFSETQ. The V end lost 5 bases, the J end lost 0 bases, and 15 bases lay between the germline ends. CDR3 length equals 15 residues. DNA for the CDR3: TGCGCCAGCAGTGGTAGCCTGGGGAGCTCCTACGAGCAGTACTTC. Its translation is CASSGSLGSSYEQYF.

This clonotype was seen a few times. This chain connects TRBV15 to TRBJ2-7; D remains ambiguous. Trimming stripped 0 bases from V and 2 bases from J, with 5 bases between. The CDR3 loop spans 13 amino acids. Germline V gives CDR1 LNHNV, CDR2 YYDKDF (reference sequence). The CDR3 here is CATSRDGPYEQYF. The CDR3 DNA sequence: TGTGCCACCAGCAGAGATGGCCCCTACGAGCAGTACTTC.

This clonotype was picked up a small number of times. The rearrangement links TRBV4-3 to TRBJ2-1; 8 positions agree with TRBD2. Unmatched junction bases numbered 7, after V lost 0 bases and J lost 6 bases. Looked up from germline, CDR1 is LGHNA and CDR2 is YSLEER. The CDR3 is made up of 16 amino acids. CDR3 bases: TGCGCCAGCAGCCAAGATCCTGGGACTAGTTCCAATGAGCAGTTCTTC. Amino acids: CASSQDPGTSSNEQFF.

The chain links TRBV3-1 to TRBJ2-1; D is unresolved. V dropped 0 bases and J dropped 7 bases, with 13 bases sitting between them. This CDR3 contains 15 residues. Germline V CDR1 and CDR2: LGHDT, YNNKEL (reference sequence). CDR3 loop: CASSQDFDDPNEQFF. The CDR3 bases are TGTGCCAGCAGCCAAGATTTTGACGACCCTAATGAGCAGTTCTTC.

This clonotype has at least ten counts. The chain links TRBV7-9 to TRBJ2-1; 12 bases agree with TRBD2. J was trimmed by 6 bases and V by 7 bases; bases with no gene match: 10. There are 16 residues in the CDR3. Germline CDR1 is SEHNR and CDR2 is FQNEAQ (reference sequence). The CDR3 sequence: CASILETSGSINEQFF. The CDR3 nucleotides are TGTGCCAGCATCCTGGAGACTAGCGGGAGTATCAATGAGCAGTTCTTC.

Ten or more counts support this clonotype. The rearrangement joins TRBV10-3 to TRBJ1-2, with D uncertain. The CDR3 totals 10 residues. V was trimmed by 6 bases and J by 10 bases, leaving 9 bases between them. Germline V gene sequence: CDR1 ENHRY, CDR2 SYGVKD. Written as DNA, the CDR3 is TGTGCCATCAGGAAGGACTACTACACCTTC. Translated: CAIRKDYYTF.

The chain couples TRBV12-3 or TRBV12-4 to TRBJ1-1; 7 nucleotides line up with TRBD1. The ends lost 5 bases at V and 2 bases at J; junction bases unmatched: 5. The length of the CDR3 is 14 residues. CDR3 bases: TGTGCCAGCAGTCAACAGGGGCCCAACACTGAAGCTTTCTTT. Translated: CASSQQGPNTEAFF.

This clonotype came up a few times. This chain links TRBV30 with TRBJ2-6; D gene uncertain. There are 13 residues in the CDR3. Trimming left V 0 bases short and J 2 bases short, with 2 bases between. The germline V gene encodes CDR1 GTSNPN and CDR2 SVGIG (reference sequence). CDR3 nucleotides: TGTGCCTGGAGTGTGCCTGGGGCCAACGTCCTGACTTTC. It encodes CAWSVPGANVLTF.

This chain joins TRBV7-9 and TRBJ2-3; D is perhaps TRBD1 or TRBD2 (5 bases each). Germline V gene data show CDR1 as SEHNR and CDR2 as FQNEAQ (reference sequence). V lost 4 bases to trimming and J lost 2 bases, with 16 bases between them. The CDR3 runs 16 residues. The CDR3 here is CASSSSGTATTDTQYF. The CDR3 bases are TGTGCCAGCAGCTCCTCCGGGACGGCAACCACAGATACGCAGTATTTT.

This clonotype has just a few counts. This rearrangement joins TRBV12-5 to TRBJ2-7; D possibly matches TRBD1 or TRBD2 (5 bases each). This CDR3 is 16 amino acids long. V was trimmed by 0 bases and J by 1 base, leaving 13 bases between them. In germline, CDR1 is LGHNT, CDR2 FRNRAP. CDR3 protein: CASGLVRGLSSYEQYF. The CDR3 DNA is TGTGCTAGTGGTTTGGTACGGGGCCTCAGTTCCTACGAGCAGTACTTC.

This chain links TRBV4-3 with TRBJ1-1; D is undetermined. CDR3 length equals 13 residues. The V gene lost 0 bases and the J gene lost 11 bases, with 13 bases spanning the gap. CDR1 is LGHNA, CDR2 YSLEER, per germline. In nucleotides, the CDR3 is TGCGCCAGCAGCCAAGAGACGACTAATTCGGCTTTCTTT. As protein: CASSQETTNSAFF.

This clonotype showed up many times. The CDR3 here is CASSYSSQREQFF. DNA of the CDR3: TGTGCCAGCAGTTACTCGAGCCAGCGGGAACAGTTCTTC. The chain recombines TRBV6-5 with TRBJ2-1; TRBD2 agrees at 7 bases. Germline CDR1 MNHEY, CDR2 SVGAGI. The CDR3 covers 13 residues. Trimming removed 0 bases from V and 13 bases from J; junction bases left unmatched: 6.

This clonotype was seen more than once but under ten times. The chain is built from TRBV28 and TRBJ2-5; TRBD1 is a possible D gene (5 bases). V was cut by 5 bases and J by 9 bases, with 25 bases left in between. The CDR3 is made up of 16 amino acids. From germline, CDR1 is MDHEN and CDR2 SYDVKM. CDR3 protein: CASSTPTVPHLGAQYF. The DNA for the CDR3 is TGTGCCAGCAGTACACCGACAGTCCCCCACCTAGGAGCCCAGTACTTC.

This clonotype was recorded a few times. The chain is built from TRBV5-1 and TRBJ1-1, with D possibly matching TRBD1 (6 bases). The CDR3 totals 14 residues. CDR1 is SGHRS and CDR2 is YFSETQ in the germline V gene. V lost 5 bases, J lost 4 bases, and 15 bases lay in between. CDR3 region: CASRSGGAVTEAFF. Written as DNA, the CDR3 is TGCGCCAGCAGGTCGGGGGGCGCGGTCACTGAAGCTTTCTTT.

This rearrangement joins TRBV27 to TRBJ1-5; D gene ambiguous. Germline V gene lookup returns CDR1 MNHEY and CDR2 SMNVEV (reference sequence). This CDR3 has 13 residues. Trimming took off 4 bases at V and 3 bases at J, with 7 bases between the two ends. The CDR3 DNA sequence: TGTGCCAGCAGTTCCGTCCCCAATCAGCCCCAGCATTTT. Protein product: CASSSVPNQPQHF.

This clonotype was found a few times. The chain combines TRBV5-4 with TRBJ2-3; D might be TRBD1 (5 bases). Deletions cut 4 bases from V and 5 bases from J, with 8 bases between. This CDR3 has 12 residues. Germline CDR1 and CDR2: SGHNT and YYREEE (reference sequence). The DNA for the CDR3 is TGTGCCAGCAGCCAGGGTGTAGATACGCAGTATTTT. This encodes CASSQGVDTQYF.

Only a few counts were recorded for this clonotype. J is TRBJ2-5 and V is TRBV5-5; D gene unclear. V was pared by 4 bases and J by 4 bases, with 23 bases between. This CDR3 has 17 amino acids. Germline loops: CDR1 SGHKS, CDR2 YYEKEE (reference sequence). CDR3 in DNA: TGTGCCAGCAGCATCCATGGACGGTCCGTGGATGTAGAGACCCAGTACTTC. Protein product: CASSIHGRSVDVETQYF.

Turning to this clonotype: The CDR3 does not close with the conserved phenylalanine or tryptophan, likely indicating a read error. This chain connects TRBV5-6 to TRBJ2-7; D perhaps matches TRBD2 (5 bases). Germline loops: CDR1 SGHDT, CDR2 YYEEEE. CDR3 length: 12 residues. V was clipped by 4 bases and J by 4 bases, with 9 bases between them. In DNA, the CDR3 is TGTGCCAGCAGCCACCGGGAATACGAGCAGTACCTC. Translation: CASSHREYEQYL.